This T cell receptor delta chain was profiled in a study of gamma-delta T cells after stem cell transplantation. TCRdb applied CATT to the RT-PCR reads for clone calling. The sample carries around 10,000 delta-chain clones, roughly 1.3% recorded once. The CDR3 loop spans 17 amino acids. V trimming: 3 bases; J trimming: 4 bases; junction bases outside the gene matches: 12. Germline CDR1 and CDR2: GEAIGNYY and EKD. Specimen: gamma-delta T cells. The receptor comes from a human donor. It is not recorded whose cells these are; they may come from a transplant donor. V gene TRDV2 combines with J gene TRDJ1; 11 bases map to TRDD3. In DNA form, the CDR3 reads TGTGCCTGTGACGCTATTGGGGGATACGCGCTGGTCGATAAACTCATCTTT. It codes for CACDAIGGYALVDKLIF.